This T cell receptor (beta chain) emerged from a study of CD8 T cells in ankylosing spondylitis. General study points: In ankylosing spondylitis blood, a motif of roughly eight highly homologous TCR beta variants appeared characteristic. As for the disease-linked clones, they showed a CD8+ phenotype and occurred at relatively low frequencies in peripheral blood.

TCRdb re-derived calls from the 5' RACE reads in MiXCR, one entry per CDR3 protein. The top ten hold around 4.3% of the sample, which has some 150,000 distinct CDR3 sequences, around 10% seen once. This clonotype was found many times. Its specificity is unknown. V lost 6 bases to trimming and J lost 0 bases, with 13 bases between them. This CDR3 has 14 residues. CDR1 and CDR2 (germline): DFQATT, SNEGSKA (reference sequence). This TCR was recovered from a female donor with ankylosing spondylitis or in good health (not recorded which). The rearrangement uses TRBV20-1 and TRBJ2-3; a weak D match, TRBD1 (5 bases). Sequencing was carried out using blood, either unsorted or a sorted T cell fraction (not recorded which). CDR3 in DNA: TGCAGTGCCTCGGACAATCCTAGCACAGATACGCAGTATTTT. Translating gives CSASDNPSTDTQYF.